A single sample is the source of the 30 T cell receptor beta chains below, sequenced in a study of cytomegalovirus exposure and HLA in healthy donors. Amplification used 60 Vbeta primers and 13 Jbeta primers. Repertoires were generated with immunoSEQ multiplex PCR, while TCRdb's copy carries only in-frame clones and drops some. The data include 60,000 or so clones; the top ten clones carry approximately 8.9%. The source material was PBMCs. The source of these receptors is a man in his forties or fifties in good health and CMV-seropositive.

CDR3 loop: CAISERQDDNSPLHF. The CDR3 DNA is TGTGCCATCAGTGAAAGACAGGACGATAATTCACCCCTCCACTTT. The rearrangement uses TRBV10-3 and TRBJ1-6, with D maybe TRBD1 (6 bases). The CDR3 runs 15 residues. Germline V gene lookup returns CDR1 ENHRY and CDR2 SYGVKD. The germline V and J ends were trimmed by 3 bases and 5 bases, with 11 bases remaining between them.

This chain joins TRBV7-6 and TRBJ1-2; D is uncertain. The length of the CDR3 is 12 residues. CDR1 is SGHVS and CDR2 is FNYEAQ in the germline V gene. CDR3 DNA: TGTGCGTGGAGGTCGGCGAACTATGGCTACACCTTC. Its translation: CAWRSANYGYTF. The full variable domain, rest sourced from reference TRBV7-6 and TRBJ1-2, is GAGVSQSPRYKVTKRGQDVALRCDPISGHVSLYWYRQALGQGPEFLTYFNYEAQQDKSGLPNDRFSAERPEGSISTLTIQRTEQRDSAMYRCAWRSANYGYTFGSGTRLTVV.

This chain's CDR3 is CASSQGTGGTTNEKLFF. CDR3 in DNA: TGCGCCAGCAGCCAAGGGACAGGGGGGACAACTAATGAAAAACTGTTTTTT. The chain carries TRBV4-1 and TRBJ1-4, with 10 bases fitting TRBD1. Germline CDR1 and CDR2: MGHRA and YSYEKL. The V gene end was trimmed by 1 base and the J gene end by 0 bases; junction bases not matched to a gene: 2. There are 17 residues in the CDR3.

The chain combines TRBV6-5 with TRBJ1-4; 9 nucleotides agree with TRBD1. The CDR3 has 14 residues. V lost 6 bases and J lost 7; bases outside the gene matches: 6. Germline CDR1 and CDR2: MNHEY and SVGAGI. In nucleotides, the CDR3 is TGTGCCAGCAGGTCGGGACAGGGAAGTGAAAAACTGTTTTTT. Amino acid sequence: CASRSGQGSEKLFF.

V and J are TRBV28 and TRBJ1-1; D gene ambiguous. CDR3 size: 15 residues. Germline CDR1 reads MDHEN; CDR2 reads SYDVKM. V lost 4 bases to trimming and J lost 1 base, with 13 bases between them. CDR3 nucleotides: TGTGCCAGCAGTTCAGCAACCCCAGGGAACACTGAAGCTTTCTTT. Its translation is CASSSATPGNTEAFF. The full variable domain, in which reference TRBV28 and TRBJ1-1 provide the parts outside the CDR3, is DVKVTQSSRYLVKRTGEKVFLECVQDMDHENMFWYRQDPGLGLRLIYFSYDVKMKEKGDIPEGYSVSREKKERFSLILESASTNQTSMYLCASSSATPGNTEAFFGQGTRLTVV.

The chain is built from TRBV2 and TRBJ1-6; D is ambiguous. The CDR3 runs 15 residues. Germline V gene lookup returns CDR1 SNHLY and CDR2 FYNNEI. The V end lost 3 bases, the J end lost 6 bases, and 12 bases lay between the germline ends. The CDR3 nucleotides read TGTGCCAGCAGTGATATTCCAACACGTAATTCACCCCTCCACTTT. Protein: CASSDIPTRNSPLHF.

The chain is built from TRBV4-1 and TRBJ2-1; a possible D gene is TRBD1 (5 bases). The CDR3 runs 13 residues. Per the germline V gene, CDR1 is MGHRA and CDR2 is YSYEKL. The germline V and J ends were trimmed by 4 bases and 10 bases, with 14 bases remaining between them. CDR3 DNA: TGCGCCAGCAGCCCCCAACAGGTGAGGGAGCAGTTCTTC. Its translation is CASSPQQVREQFF.

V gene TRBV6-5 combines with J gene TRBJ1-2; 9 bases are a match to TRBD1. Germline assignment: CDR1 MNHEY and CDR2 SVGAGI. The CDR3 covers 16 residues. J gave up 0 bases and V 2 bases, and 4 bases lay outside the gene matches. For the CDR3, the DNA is TGTGCCAGCAGTTACGGGACAGGGCTAGCTAACTATGGCTACACCTTC. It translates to CASSYGTGLANYGYTF.

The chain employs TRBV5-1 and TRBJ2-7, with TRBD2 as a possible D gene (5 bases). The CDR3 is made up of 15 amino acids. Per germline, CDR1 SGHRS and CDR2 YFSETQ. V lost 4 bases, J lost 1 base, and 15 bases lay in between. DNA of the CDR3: TGCGCCAGCAGCACACCTGACGCGGGTTCCTACGAGCAGTACTTC. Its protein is CASSTPDAGSYEQYF. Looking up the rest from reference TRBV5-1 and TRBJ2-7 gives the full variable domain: KAGVTQTPRYLIKTRGQQVTLSCSPISGHRSVSWYQQTPGQGLQFLFEYFSETQRNKGNFPGRFSGRQFSNSRSEMNVSTLELGDSALYLCASSTPDAGSYEQYFGPGTRLTVT.

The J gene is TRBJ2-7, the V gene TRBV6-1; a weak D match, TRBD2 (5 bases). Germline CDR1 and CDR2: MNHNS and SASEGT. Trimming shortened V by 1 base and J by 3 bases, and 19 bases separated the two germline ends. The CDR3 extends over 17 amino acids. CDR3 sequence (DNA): TGTGCCAGCAGTGAAGGAGTGGGAACTCGGGGTTTCTACGAGCAGTACTTC. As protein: CASSEGVGTRGFYEQYF.

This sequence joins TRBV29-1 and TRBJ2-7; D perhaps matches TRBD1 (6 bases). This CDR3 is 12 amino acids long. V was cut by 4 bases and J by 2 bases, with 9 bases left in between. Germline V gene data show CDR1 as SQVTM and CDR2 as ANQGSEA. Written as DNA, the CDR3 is TGCAGCGTTGGACAGGATCCCTACGAGCAGTACTTC. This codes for CSVGQDPYEQYF.

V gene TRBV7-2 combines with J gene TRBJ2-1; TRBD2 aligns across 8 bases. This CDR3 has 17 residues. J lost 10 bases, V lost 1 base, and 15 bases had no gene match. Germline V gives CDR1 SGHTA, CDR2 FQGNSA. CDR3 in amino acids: CASSLGRAGVGRPEQFF. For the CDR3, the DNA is TGTGCCAGCAGCTTAGGGCGAGCGGGGGTTGGAAGACCCGAGCAGTTCTTC. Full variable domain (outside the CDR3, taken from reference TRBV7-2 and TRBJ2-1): GAGVSQSPSNKVTEKGKDVELRCDPISGHTALYWYRQSLGQGLEFLIYFQGNSAPDKSGLPSDRFSAERTGGSVSTLTIQRTQQEDSAVYLCASSLGRAGVGRPEQFFGPGTRLTVL.

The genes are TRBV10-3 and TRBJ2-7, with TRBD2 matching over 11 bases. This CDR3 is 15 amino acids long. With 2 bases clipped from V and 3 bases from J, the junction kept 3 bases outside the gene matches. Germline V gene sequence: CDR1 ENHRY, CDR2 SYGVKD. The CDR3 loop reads CAISEAGTSGYEQYF. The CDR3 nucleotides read TGTGCCATCAGTGAGGCCGGGACTAGCGGCTACGAGCAGTACTTC.

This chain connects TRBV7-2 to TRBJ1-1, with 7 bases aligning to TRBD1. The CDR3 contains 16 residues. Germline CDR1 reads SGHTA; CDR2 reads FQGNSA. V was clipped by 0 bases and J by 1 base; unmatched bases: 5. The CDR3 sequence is CASSLAGGAGNTEAFF. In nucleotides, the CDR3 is TGTGCCAGCAGCTTAGCAGGGGGCGCGGGGAACACTGAAGCTTTCTTT.

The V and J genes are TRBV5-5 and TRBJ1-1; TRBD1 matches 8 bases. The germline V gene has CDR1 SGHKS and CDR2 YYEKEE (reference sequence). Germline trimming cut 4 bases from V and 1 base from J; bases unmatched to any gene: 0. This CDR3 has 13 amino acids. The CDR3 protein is CASSGQGNTEAFF. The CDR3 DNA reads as TGTGCCAGCAGCGGACAGGGGAACACTGAAGCTTTCTTT.

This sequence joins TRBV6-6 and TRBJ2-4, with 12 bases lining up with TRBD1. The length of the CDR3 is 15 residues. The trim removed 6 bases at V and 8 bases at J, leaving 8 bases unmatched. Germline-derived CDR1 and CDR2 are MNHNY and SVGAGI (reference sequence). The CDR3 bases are TGTGCCAGCAGAACGGGGGACAGGGGGCGAGACATTCAGTACTTC. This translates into CASRTGDRGRDIQYF.

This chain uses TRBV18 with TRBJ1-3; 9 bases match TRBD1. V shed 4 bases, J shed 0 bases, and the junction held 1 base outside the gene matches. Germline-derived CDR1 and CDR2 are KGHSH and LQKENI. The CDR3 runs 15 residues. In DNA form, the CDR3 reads TGTGCCAGCTCACTGGACAGGGGCTCTGGAAACACCATATATTTT. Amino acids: CASSLDRGSGNTIYF. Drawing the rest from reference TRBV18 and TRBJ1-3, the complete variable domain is NAGVMQNPRHLVRRRGQEARLRCSPMKGHSHVYWYRQLPEEGLKFMVYLQKENIIDESGMPKERFSAEFPKEGPSILRIQQVVRGDSAAYFCASSLDRGSGNTIYFGEGSWLTVV.

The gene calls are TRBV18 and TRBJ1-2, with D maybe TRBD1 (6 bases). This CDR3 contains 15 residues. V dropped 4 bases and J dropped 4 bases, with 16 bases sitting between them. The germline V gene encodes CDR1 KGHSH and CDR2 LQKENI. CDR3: CASSREAGTIYGYTF. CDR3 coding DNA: TGTGCCAGCTCACGAGAGGCCGGGACAATCTATGGCTACACCTTC.

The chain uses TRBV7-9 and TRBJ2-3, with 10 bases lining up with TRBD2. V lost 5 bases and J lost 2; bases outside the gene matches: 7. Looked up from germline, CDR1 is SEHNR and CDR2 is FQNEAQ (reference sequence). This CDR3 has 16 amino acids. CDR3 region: CASSPPSGRVTDTQYF. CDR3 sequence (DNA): TGTGCCAGCAGCCCCCCTAGCGGGAGAGTCACAGATACGCAGTATTTT.

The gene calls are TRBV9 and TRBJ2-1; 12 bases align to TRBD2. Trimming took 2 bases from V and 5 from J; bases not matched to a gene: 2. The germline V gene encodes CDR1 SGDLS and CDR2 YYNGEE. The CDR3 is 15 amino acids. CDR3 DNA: TGTGCCAGCAGCGTGACTAGCGGGAGCCACAATGAGCAGTTCTTC. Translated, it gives CASSVTSGSHNEQFF.

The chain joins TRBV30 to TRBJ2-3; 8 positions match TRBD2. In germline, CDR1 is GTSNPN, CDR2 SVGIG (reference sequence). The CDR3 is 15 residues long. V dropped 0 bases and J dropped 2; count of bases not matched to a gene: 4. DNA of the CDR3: TGTGCCTGGAGTGTTCGGGGGGGCCCCACAGATACGCAGTATTTT. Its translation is CAWSVRGGPTDTQYF.

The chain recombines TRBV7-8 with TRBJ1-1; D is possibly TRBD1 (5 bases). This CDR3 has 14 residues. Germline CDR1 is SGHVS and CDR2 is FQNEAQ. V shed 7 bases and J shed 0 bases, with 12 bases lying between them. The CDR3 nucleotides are TGTGCCAGCAAAAACTCAGGGTTGAACACTGAAGCTTTCTTT. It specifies CASKNSGLNTEAFF.

In nucleotides, the CDR3 is TGTGCCAGCAGTTTACGGGAGAATCAGCCCCAGCATTTT. Residues: CASSLRENQPQHF. The chain is built from TRBV27 and TRBJ1-5; D remains unclear. This CDR3 region has 13 residues. V lost 2 bases and J 4 bases, leaving 6 bases between the germline ends. Per the germline V gene, CDR1 is MNHEY and CDR2 is SMNVEV (reference sequence).

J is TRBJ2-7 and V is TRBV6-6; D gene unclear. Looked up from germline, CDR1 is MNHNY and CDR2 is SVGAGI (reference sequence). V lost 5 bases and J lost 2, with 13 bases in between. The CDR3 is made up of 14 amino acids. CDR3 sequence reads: CASSTVTVTYEQYF. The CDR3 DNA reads TGTGCCAGCAGTACCGTGACTGTTACCTACGAGCAGTACTTC.

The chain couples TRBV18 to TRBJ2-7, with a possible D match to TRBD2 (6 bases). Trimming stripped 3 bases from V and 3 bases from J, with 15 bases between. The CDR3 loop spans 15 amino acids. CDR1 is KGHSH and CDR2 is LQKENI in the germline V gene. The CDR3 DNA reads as TGTGCCAGCTCACCTGGAGGGTCCCACTACTACGAGCAGTACTTC. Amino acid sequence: CASSPGGSHYYEQYF.

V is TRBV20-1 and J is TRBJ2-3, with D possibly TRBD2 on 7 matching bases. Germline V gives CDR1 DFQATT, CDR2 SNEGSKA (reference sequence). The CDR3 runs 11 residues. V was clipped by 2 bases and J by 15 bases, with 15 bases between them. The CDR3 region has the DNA TGCAGTGCTAGAAGGGCGGGGGCCCCATATTTT. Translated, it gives CSARRAGAPYF.

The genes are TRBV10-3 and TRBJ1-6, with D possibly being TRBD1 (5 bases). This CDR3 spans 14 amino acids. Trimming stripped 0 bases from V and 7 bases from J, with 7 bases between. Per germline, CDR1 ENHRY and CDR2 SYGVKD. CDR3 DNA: TGTGCCATCAGTGAGTCAGGGGCCAATTCACCCCTCCACTTT. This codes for CAISESGANSPLHF.

This CDR3 reads CASSLPGGRYSPLHF. The CDR3 bases are TGTGCCAGCAGCTTGCCAGGGGGCCGATATTCACCCCTCCACTTT. This chain connects TRBV5-8 to TRBJ1-6, with 8 bases that match TRBD1. Germline lookup yields CDR1 SGHTS and CDR2 YDEGEE. The CDR3 contains 15 residues. The V and J ends lost 1 base and 8 bases, in that order; junction bases with no gene match: 5.

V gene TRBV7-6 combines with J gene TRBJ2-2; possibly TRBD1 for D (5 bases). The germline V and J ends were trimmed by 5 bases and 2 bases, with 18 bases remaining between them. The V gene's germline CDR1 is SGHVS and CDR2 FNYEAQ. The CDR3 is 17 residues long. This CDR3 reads CASSPLAGIYNTGELFF. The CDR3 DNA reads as TGTGCCAGCAGCCCCTTGGCAGGGATTTATAACACCGGGGAGCTGTTTTTT.

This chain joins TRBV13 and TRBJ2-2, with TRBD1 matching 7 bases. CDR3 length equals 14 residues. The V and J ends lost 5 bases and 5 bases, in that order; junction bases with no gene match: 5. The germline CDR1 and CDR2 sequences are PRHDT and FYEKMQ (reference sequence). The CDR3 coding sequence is TGTGCCAGCAGCACTAGGGGGCGGACCGGGGAGCTGTTTTTT. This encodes CASSTRGRTGELFF.